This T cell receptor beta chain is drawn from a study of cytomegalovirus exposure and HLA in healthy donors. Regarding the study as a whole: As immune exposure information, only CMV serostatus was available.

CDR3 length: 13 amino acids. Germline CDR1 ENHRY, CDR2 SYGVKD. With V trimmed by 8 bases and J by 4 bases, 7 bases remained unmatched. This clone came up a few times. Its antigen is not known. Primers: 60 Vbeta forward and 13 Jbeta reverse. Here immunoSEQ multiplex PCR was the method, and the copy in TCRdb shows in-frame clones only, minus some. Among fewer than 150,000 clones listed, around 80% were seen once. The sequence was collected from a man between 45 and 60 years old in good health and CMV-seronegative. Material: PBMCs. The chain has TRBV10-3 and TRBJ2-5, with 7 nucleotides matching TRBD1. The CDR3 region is CAICLRTGETQYF. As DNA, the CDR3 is TGTGCCATCTGCCTGCGGACAGGAGAGACCCAGTACTTC.